The 3 T cell receptor beta chains reported below all come from one sample, sequenced in a study of blood T cell repertoires in COVID-19. Some clones are missing from TCRdb's copy, which holds only in-frame ones; the method was immunoSEQ multiplex PCR. The table has approximately 150,000 clones, 65% to 90% seen once; the top ten hold 13% to 15%. The sample consisted of PBMCs or T cells enriched from blood (not recorded which). These receptors were obtained from a man aged 50-60 years who had recovered from COVID-19.

The chain joins TRBV25-1 to TRBJ2-6; tentative D call: TRBD1 (5 bases). CDR1 is MGHDK, CDR2 SYGVNS, per germline. The CDR3 has 18 amino acids. Trimming cost V 1 base and J 0 bases, with 13 bases left between them. The CDR3 coding sequence is TGTGCCAGCAGTGAATTGGACAATAGCCGCTCTGGGGCCAACGTCCTGACTTTC. It is translated as CASSELDNSRSGANVLTF.

The chain employs TRBV7-9 and TRBJ1-5; 8 bases align to TRBD1. CDR1 SEHNR and CDR2 FQNEAQ come from the germline V gene (reference sequence). J was trimmed by 2 bases and V by 5 bases; bases with no gene match: 5. CDR3 length equals 15 residues. The chain's CDR3 is CASSPSGQGNQPQHF. The CDR3 bases are TGTGCCAGCAGCCCCTCGGGACAGGGCAATCAGCCCCAGCATTTT.

This clone appeared a few times. V is TRBV5-1 and J is TRBJ2-5; TRBD1 aligns across 10 bases. Trimming cost V 3 bases and J 13 bases; bases outside gene matches: 9. CDR1 and CDR2 (germline): SGHRS, YFSETQ. The CDR3 is 13 residues long. CDR3 sequence (DNA): TGCGCCAGCAGCTACGAACCCCGGGACAGGGGGTACTTC. Translated, it gives CASSYEPRDRGYF.